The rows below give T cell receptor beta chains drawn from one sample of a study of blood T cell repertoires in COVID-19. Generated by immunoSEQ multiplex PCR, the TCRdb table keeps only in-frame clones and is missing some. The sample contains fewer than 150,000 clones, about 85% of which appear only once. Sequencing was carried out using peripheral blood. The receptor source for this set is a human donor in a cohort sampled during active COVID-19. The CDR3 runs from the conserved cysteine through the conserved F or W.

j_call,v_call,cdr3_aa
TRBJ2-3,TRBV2,CASSIFVAGARLSTDTQYF
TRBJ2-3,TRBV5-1,CASSLFGTGGTGDTQYF
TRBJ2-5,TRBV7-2,CASAIPGRETQYF
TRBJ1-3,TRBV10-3,CAISGLSGNTIYF
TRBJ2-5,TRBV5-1,CASSLGALETQYF
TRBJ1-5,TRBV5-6,CASSLGQKDQPQHF
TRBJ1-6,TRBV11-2,CASSPGGRSANSPLHF
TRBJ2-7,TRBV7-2,CASSPSIASYEQYF
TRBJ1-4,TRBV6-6,CASSFLGQGAEKLFF
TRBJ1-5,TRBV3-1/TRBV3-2,CASSPLLGANQPQHF
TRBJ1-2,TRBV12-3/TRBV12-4,CASSPLVIYGYTF
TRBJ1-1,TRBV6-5,CASSLGQLPIWF
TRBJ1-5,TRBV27,CASSLGGSNQPQHF
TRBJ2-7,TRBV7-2,CASSPGQGLDEQYF
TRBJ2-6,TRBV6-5,CASTRQGIGANVLTF
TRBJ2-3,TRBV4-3,CASSQDQGPSDTQYF
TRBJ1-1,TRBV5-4,CASGGAMNTEAFF
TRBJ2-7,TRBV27,CASSLSVASDSYEQYF
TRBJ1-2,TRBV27,CASRTGGNYGYTF
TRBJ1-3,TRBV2,CASRRGQSGNTIYF
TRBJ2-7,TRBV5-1,CASSEQGAYEQYF
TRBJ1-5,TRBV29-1,CSVSGTQNQPQHF
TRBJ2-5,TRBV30,CAWGPPGQGWGGETQYF
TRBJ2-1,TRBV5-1,CASSLVGQANNEQFF
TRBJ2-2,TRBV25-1,CASRTGTGELFF
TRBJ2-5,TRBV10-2,CASGGSWETQYF
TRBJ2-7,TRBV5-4,CASSLELQGASWEQYF
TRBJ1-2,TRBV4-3,CASSQEGQGLYGYTF
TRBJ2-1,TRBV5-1,CASSLDGDYSYNEQFF
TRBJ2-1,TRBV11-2,CASSSSGLYNEQFF
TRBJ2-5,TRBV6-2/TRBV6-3,CASSSPGQGFETQYF
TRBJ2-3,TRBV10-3,CAISRGGLGTDTQYF
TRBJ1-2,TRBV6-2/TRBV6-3,CASSRNDHSPNYGYTF
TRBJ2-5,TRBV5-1,CASSLGQQQETQYF
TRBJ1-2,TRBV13,CASSLARQSGYTF
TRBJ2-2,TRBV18,CASSPGTGNTGELFF
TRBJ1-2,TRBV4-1,CASSQDRLSYGYTF
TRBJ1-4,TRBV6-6,CASSPLEKLFF
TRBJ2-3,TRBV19,CASTEGLGGFTDTQYF
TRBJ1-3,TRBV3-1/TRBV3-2,CASSHVSTGGRSGGNTIYF
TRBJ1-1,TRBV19,CASSIRGSTEAFF
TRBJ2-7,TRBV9,CASSVGGMNEQYF
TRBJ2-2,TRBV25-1,CASSGGFSGYIGELFF
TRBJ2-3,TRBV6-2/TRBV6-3,CASSLGVAGTDTQYF
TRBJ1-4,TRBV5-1,CASSRLQGSSEKLFF
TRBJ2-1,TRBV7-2,CASSLFDGGTYNEQFF
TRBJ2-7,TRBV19,CASSIDLGTVIYEQYF
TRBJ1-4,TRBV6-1,CASSESLGGGSEKLFF